The text below deals with one TCR beta chain. This clone was seen a single time. What this receptor recognizes is not known. Base qualities are not at hand, and no much larger clone is one base apart. TCRbeta CDR3 regions were amplified from genomic DNA using the immunoSEQ Assay, a bias-controlled multiplex PCR. As for the original processing: Within the assay, amplification of reference gene primers was used to estimate how many nucleated cells each sample contained. To quantify the absolute abundance of each unique TCRbeta CDR3 rearrangement, sequence reads were collapsed and filtered. For each sample, productive Simpson clonality was calculated as the square root of Simpson's diversity index across productive rearrangements. Not all clones reach the TCRdb copy of this immuneACCESS table, which keeps in-frame sequences only. Checked studies attribute under half of the gap to unresolved V genes and leave the rest unexplained. V and J calls and clone size are given by that table; D and trimming were obtained from the DNA. This sample is represented by some 170,000 clones; over 80% of them were singletons. The ten largest account for 1.5% to 2% of the sample.

The record originates from a study of blood T cell repertoires in COVID-19 (dated by TCRdb to about 2020). Background for the entire study: The collaborator samples originated in the United States, Italy and Spain and spanned the acute and convalescent phases of COVID-19. The prospective study material was composed of cDNA or gDNA derived from T cells, B-cell-depleted T cells, or PBMCs. Subjects who had been exposed to COVID-19, were actively infected with it, or had recovered from it provided the deeply sampled blood TCRbeta repertoires that made up the dataset. The repertoires were made available in a free public database intended to serve as a resource for research on the immune response to SARS-CoV-2. The samples were drawn from two sources: the first 160 participants of the ongoing ImmuneRACE study, and 950 to 1,500 subjects contributed by 6 global collaborators. A de-identified subject ID, COVID-19 status, age in years and sex were almost always included in the sample metadata. Where HLA class I and class II types were available, the types were taken from metadata supplied by the sample provider, not from assay-based typing. On the study overall, not on this receptor specifically: The amount of clinical and demographic metadata varied by source and participant and was provided uncurated.

V loses 4 bases at its end and J loses 5 bases; junction bases beyond the gene matches: 11. Sequences SGDLS (CDR1) and YYNGEE (CDR2) are obtained from the germline V gene. The CDR3 measures 15 amino acids from cysteine to phenylalanine. Only the CDR3 DNA stays, 45 bases, in frame from base 1. Whole blood was collected in K2EDTA tubes by collaborating institutions according to the institutions' own protocols. For TCRbeta analysis, collaborators shipped samples as frozen whole blood, isolated PBMCs, or DNA extracted from either of those sample types. The sequenced sample consisted of peripheral blood. The sequence derives from a woman aged 45-59 years with acute or convalescent COVID-19. The chain couples TRBV9 to TRBJ1-2; 7 bases in between match TRBD1. The CDR3 protein sequence reads: CASSSRQGPFYGYTF. The nucleotide sequence is TGTGCCAGCAGCTCCCGACAGGGCCCTTTTTATGGCTACACCTTC.